This T cell receptor beta chain was found in a study of T cell repertoires in cytomegalovirus infection. Trimming shortened V by 1 base and J by 8 bases, and 15 bases separated the two germline ends. Germline V gene lookup returns CDR1 MGHRA and CDR2 YSYEKL. The CDR3 runs 15 residues. TCRdb reprocessed the reads with MiXCR, giving one entry per CDR3 protein. Here the sample spans over 150,000 distinct CDR3 sequences, about 17% being singletons. The origin of this receptor is a human donor in good health (CMV status not recorded). Some clones in this sample may be carry-over from other donors' samples. The sample taken for sequencing was CD8+ T cells from PBMCs. V usage is TRBV4-1 and J usage is TRBJ2-1; D perhaps matches TRBD2 (6 bases). CDR3 sequence reads: CASSQAGLSVDEQFF. CDR3 nucleotides: TGCGCCAGCAGCCAAGCCGGACTAAGCGTCGATGAGCAGTTCTTC.